This T cell receptor (beta chain) was retrieved from a study of T cells in Graves' hyperthyroidism and ophthalmopathy. Study-wide background: Peripheral blood was drawn at first diagnosis, prior to all treatment. General study points: Most thyroid clonotypes expanded above 0.001 appeared in blood too.

RNA transcripts provided the source from which TCR beta CDR3 regions were amplified. The HTBI primer set served for first-round RT-PCR of the TCR CDR3. TCRdb independently ran MiXCR on the multiplex PCR reads; one entry per CDR3 protein. The sample yields about 350,000 distinct CDR3 sequences, approximately 13% seen once. The germline V gene has CDR1 MNHEY and CDR2 SVGEGT. V shed 8 bases and J shed 0 bases, with 11 bases lying between them. This CDR3 has 13 residues. This clonotype was recorded a few times. The antigen remains undetermined. The clonotype comes from a woman aged 25-40 years with Graves' hyperthyroidism. Sequenced input: blood. The rearrangement uses TRBV6-2 or TRBV6-3 and TRBJ2-7; D gene unclear. CDR3: CASGPVGSYEQYF. As DNA, the CDR3 is TGTGCCAGCGGCCCCGTGGGCTCCTACGAGCAGTACTTC.